This T cell receptor (beta chain) was observed in a study of cytomegalovirus exposure and HLA in healthy donors. V lost 3 bases and J 4 bases, leaving 12 bases between the germline ends. Germline V lookup: CDR1 SEHNR, CDR2 FQNEAQ (reference sequence). The CDR3 consists of 14 residues. Measured with immunoSEQ multiplex PCR; TCRdb has only the in-frame clones, and not every one. The table has approximately 170,000 clones, about 90% seen once. The clonotype comes from a woman under 30 in good health and CMV-seropositive. The chain combines TRBV7-9 with TRBJ1-2; a possible D gene is TRBD1 (6 bases). The sample consisted of PBMCs. The CDR3 loop is CASSFTGNGYGYTF. The CDR3 nucleotides are TGTGCCAGCAGCTTCACAGGGAACGGCTATGGCTACACCTTC.